One sample yielded the 23 T cell receptor beta chains listed below, sequenced in a study of cytomegalovirus exposure and HLA in healthy donors. This PCR relied on a set of 60 Vbeta primers and 13 Jbeta primers. Clones were read by immunoSEQ multiplex PCR, and TCRdb kept only the in-frame ones, dropping some. The table lists 35,000 to 55,000 clones, about two thirds of them singletons, with roughly 3.2% in the top ten. Sequencing was carried out using PBMCs. The receptors stem from a woman between 25 and 40 years old in good health and CMV-seronegative.

The V gene is TRBV30, the J gene TRBJ2-2; TRBD1 agrees at 7 bases. Germline-derived CDR1 and CDR2 are GTSNPN and SVGIG (reference sequence). The CDR3 has 15 residues. Unmatched junction bases numbered 6, after V lost 2 bases and J lost 3 bases. CDR3 DNA: TGTGCCTGGAGTAGGATGCAGGGGGACACCGGGGAGCTGTTTTTT. This codes for CAWSRMQGDTGELFF.

V and J are TRBV5-1 and TRBJ1-4, with no clear D. The CDR3 has 14 amino acids. V gave up 2 bases and J gave up 11 bases, with 16 bases separating them. Germline values: CDR1 SGHRS, CDR2 YFSETQ. DNA for the CDR3: TGCGCCAGCAGCTTCTTGACCTCGGGGAGGAAACTGTTTTTT. This translates into CASSFLTSGRKLFF.

This clone showed up just a few times. The genes are TRBV1 and TRBJ2-1; TRBD1 was called by the table and not checked on the DNA. TRBV1 is shown as a pseudogene. The CDR3 covers 14 residues. CDR3 sequence reads: CTSNRDNPNNEQFF. As DNA, the CDR3 is TGCACCAGCAACCGGGACAACCCGAACAATGAGCAGTTCTTC.

CDR3 region: CASSLEWANEQFF. The CDR3 bases are TGTGCCAGCAGCTTGGAGTGGGCCAATGAGCAGTTCTTC. The chain joins TRBV5-4 to TRBJ2-1, with D uncertain. The V gene's germline CDR1 is SGHNT and CDR2 YYREEE (reference sequence). This CDR3 is built from 13 residues. V was pared by 0 bases and J by 6 bases, with 7 bases between.

This clone was seen more than once but under ten times. The chain couples TRBV10-3 to TRBJ2-7; weak D call: TRBD1 (6 bases). This CDR3 is built from 14 residues. Germline CDR1 reads ENHRY; CDR2 reads SYGVKD. Trimming removed 5 bases at V and 5 bases at J, with 16 bases between. The CDR3 is CAISKTGLGDEQYF. DNA of the CDR3: TGTGCCATCAGTAAAACAGGGCTGGGCGACGAGCAGTACTTC.

This sequence joins TRBV5-1 and TRBJ2-3, with TRBD2 identical over 12 bases. Trimming cost V 4 bases and J 5 bases; bases outside gene matches: 8. Germline V gives CDR1 SGHRS, CDR2 YFSETQ. CDR3 length: 16 amino acids. The CDR3 nucleotides read TGCGCCAGCAGCCTAGCGGGAGGGCCGCCTGAAGATACGCAGTATTTT. This encodes CASSLAGGPPEDTQYF.

The chain joins TRBV7-8 to TRBJ2-7, with 7 bases fitting TRBD1. The V segment lost 6 bases and the J segment 3 bases; nucleotides outside the gene matches: 11. Germline loops: CDR1 SGHVS, CDR2 FQNEAQ. CDR3 length: 15 residues. In DNA form, the CDR3 reads TGTGCCAGCAGTCCTAATAGACAGGGCGGCTACGAGCAGTACTTC. It yields the protein CASSPNRQGGYEQYF.

This clone came up a few times. The chain has TRBV29-1 and TRBJ1-5; D is unclear. V lost 7 bases, J lost 6 bases, and 10 bases lay in between. The CDR3 has 11 amino acids. The germline V gene has CDR1 SQVTM and CDR2 ANQGSEA. Here the CDR3 DNA reads TGCAGCGCTGGGAGTAGTCAGCCCCAGCATTTT. Its protein product is CSAGSSQPQHF.

This clone has only one observation. The chain carries TRBV6-1 and TRBJ1-1, with D uncertain. Trimming took off 1 base at V and 11 bases at J, with 14 bases between the two ends. Germline CDR1 MNHNS, CDR2 SASEGT. CDR3 length: 13 amino acids. The CDR3 here is CASSEGKGGLAFF. CDR3 sequence (DNA): TGTGCCAGCAGTGAAGGGAAGGGAGGGTTGGCTTTCTTT.

V is TRBV2 and J is TRBJ2-5; 11 positions agree with TRBD1. The CDR3 runs 14 residues. CDR1 and CDR2 (germline): SNHLY, FYNNEI. Trimming took 6 bases from V and 4 from J; bases not matched to a gene: 4. The CDR3 protein is CASRDGTGGETQYF. The CDR3 DNA is TGTGCCAGCAGAGACGGGACAGGGGGAGAGACCCAGTACTTC.

This chain links TRBV30 with TRBJ1-2; D is perhaps TRBD1 (6 bases). The CDR3 is 14 residues long. Germline V gene sequence: CDR1 GTSNPN, CDR2 SVGIG (reference sequence). V shed 1 base and J shed 4 bases, with 13 bases lying between them. The CDR3 is CAWSDRTDFYGYTF. The CDR3 nucleotides are TGTGCCTGGAGTGACCGGACAGATTTCTATGGCTACACCTTC.

By share, this clone counts as medium-sized. The V call is TRBV5-6, the J call TRBJ2-3; D perhaps matches TRBD2 (6 bases). V was trimmed by 3 bases and J by 6 bases, leaving 8 bases between them. The germline V gene encodes CDR1 SGHDT and CDR2 YYEEEE. The CDR3 has 12 residues. The chain's CDR3 is CASSSGTDTQYF. CDR3 DNA: TGTGCCAGCAGCTCAGGGACTGATACGCAGTATTTT.

The chain joins TRBV6-1 to TRBJ2-5; possibly TRBD1 for D (6 bases). This CDR3 is built from 13 residues. V lost 6 bases and J lost 5, with 13 bases in between. The germline CDR1 and CDR2 sequences are MNHNS and SASEGT. In DNA form, the CDR3 reads TGTGCCAGCAGCAAACAGGGTCGGGAGACCCAGTACTTC. Encoded protein: CASSKQGRETQYF.

V and J are TRBV15 and TRBJ2-5, with 11 nucleotides matching TRBD1. Germline loops: CDR1 LNHNV, CDR2 YYDKDF (reference sequence). The CDR3 totals 16 residues. J gave up 5 bases and V 2 bases, and 7 bases lay outside the gene matches. In nucleotides, the CDR3 is TGTGCCACCAGCAGATCTGGGACAGGGGGGCATGAGACCCAGTACTTC. Its protein is CATSRSGTGGHETQYF.

In its sample, this clone was seen once. The V gene is TRBV30, the J gene TRBJ1-6, with D hard to call. Germline CDR1 reads GTSNPN; CDR2 reads SVGIG (reference sequence). Trimming cost V 0 bases and J 10 bases, with 4 bases left between them. This CDR3 contains 11 residues. CDR3 sequence reads: CAWSVQSPLHF. CDR3 nucleotides: TGTGCCTGGAGTGTACAATCACCCCTCCACTTT.

The J gene is TRBJ1-2, the V gene TRBV29-1; D remains ambiguous. The V end lost 3 bases, the J end lost 2 bases, and 13 bases lay between the germline ends. This CDR3 region has 14 residues. Germline V gene sequence: CDR1 SQVTM, CDR2 ANQGSEA. CDR3 amino acids: CSVDDTNSNYGYTF. The CDR3 DNA reads as TGCAGCGTTGATGACACCAACTCCAACTATGGCTACACCTTC.

There are a few counts of this clone. The rearrangement joins TRBV9 to TRBJ1-3; D is undetermined. CDR3 length equals 13 residues. Per the germline V gene, CDR1 is SGDLS and CDR2 is YYNGEE. The V gene lost 3 bases and the J gene lost 4 bases, with 8 bases spanning the gap. This CDR3 is CASSGPAGNTIYF. CDR3 coding DNA: TGTGCCAGCAGCGGGCCTGCCGGAAACACCATATATTTT.

The chain carries TRBV28 and TRBJ1-5, with a weak D call TRBD1 (5 bases). The ends were cut back, 10 bases at V and 6 bases at J, with 10 bases in the middle. Looked up from germline, CDR1 is MDHEN and CDR2 is SYDVKM. The CDR3 is 11 residues long. The CDR3 sequence is CATDGGQPQHF. CDR3 in DNA: TGTGCCACCGACGGGGGTCAGCCCCAGCATTTT.

The chain links TRBV5-6 to TRBJ1-5; possible D gene TRBD1, 6 bases. V lost 0 bases to trimming and J lost 7 bases, with 14 bases between them. Germline CDR1 SGHDT, CDR2 YYEEEE. The CDR3 has 15 residues. The CDR3 loop is CASSLAGTGWQPQHF. CDR3 nucleotides: TGTGCCAGCAGCTTGGCTGGTACAGGGTGGCAGCCCCAGCATTTT. The variable domain in full, completed from reference TRBV5-6 and TRBJ1-5, reads DAGVTQSPTHLIKTRGQQVTLRCSPKSGHDTVSWYQQALGQGPQFIFQYYEEEERQRGNFPDRFSGHQFPNYSSELNVNALLLGDSALYLCASSLAGTGWQPQHFGDGTRLSIL.

This chain joins TRBV6-1 and TRBJ2-7; no definite D call. Trimming pared 3 bases from V and 3 bases from J, leaving 15 bases between. Germline assignment: CDR1 MNHNS and CDR2 SASEGT. The CDR3 covers 15 residues. The chain's CDR3 is CASSDSLGPVYEQYF. In DNA form, the CDR3 reads TGTGCCAGCAGTGATTCTCTAGGTCCCGTCTACGAGCAGTACTTC.

The chain carries TRBV7-2 and TRBJ2-2, with a weak D call TRBD2 (5 bases). The germline V gene has CDR1 SGHTA and CDR2 FQGNSA. Between the trimmed V and J ends, which lost 0 bases and 6 bases, there was a span of 8 bases. This CDR3 region has 14 residues. CDR3 protein: CASSLARRAGELFF. For the CDR3, the DNA is TGTGCCAGCAGCTTAGCGCGGCGGGCCGGGGAGCTGTTTTTT.

This clone was seen more than once but under ten times. The chain joins TRBV2 to TRBJ1-4; 7 bases fit TRBD1. The V segment lost 7 bases and the J segment 7 bases; nucleotides outside the gene matches: 6. The CDR3 is 13 residues long. CDR1 and CDR2 from the germline V gene are SNHLY and FYNNEI. The CDR3, as DNA: TGTGCCAGCAAAGGGACAGACCTTGAAAAACTGTTTTTT. Protein: CASKGTDLEKLFF.

V usage is TRBV7-2 and J usage is TRBJ2-1, with D tentatively TRBD2 (5 bases). This CDR3 is 11 amino acids long. V dropped 5 bases and J dropped 16 bases, with 15 bases sitting between them. The V gene's germline CDR1 is SGHTA and CDR2 FQGNSA. CDR3 bases: TGTGCCAGCAGCCCCGGCCCCCGGGGTTTCTTC. Translation gives CASSPGPRGFF.